This paragraph reports one T cell receptor beta chain. The CDR3 has 14 amino acids. V was shortened by 10 bases and J by 1 base, with 15 bases between the two germline ends. Germline CDR1 is LNHDA and CDR2 is SQIVND (reference sequence). Here immunoSEQ multiplex PCR was the method, and the copy in TCRdb shows in-frame clones only, minus some. This table has fewer than 85,000 clones, 90% to 95% appearing once. The entry originates in a study of T cell changes during pregnancy in multiple sclerosis. The chain carries TRBV19 and TRBJ2-3, with D hard to call. The receptor was isolated from a female donor in good health, enrolled as a control in a pregnancy study. Sequences were derived from peripheral blood, sampled after pregnancy. In DNA, the CDR3 is TGTGCCACCCAAACAGCAGCTGGCACAGATACGCAGTATTTT. It translates to CATQTAAGTDTQYF. The full variable domain, completed using reference TRBV19 and TRBJ2-3, is DGGITQSPKYLFRKEGQNVTLSCEQNLNHDAMYWYRQDPGQGLRLIYYSQIVNDFQKGDIAEGYSVSREKKESFPLTVTSAQKNPTAFYLCATQTAAGTDTQYFGPGTRLTVL.